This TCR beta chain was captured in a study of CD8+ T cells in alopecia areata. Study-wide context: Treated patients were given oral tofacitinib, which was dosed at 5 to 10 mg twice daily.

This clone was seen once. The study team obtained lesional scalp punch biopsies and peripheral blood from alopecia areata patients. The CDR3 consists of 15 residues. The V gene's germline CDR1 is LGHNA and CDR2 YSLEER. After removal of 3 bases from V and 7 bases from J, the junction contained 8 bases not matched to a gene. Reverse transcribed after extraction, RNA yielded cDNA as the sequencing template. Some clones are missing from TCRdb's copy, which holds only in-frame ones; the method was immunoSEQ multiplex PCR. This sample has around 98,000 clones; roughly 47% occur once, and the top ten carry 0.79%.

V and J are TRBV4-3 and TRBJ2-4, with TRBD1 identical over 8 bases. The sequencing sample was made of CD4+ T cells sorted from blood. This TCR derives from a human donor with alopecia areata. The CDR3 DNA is TGCGCCAGCAGCCAGAGCACGGGACAGGCTAACATTCAGTACTTC. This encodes CASSQSTGQANIQYF.